The next 15 T cell receptor beta chains were all read from a single sample in a study of blood T cells in healthy people across ages. Next came a second PCR, run for roughly 6 to 11 cycles, which used a sample-barcoded 5' primer along with a J-beta primer mix. TCRdb used MiXCR to reprocess the 5' RACE reads, holding one entry per CDR3 protein. The repertoire holds approximately 850,000 distinct CDR3 sequences, 58% seen once, with approximately 23% in the top ten. Sequencing was carried out using blood. These receptors were collected from a man aged 30-40 years in good health.

V and J are TRBV5-1 and TRBJ1-1; D gene ambiguous. Trimming pared 0 bases from V and 5 bases from J, leaving 11 bases between. Germline CDR1 reads SGHRS; CDR2 reads YFSETQ. The CDR3 extends over 14 amino acids. The CDR3 DNA is TGCGCCAGCAGCTTGGAGGGTTCTGGGACTGAAGCTTTCTTT. Translation: CASSLEGSGTEAFF.

Written as DNA, the CDR3 is TGTGCCATCAGTGAGTCGGAGTTAGGGAACACCGGGGAGCTGTTTTTT. Protein: CAISESELGNTGELFF. The rearrangement joins TRBV10-3 to TRBJ2-2; D ambiguous. Germline CDR1 ENHRY, CDR2 SYGVKD. This CDR3 contains 16 residues. Between the trimmed V and J ends, which lost 0 bases and 1 base, there was a span of 9 bases.

The chain is built from TRBV20-1 and TRBJ2-7; D is possibly TRBD1 (5 bases). Germline V CDR1 and CDR2: DFQATT, SNEGSKA (reference sequence). V was pared by 1 base and J by 3 bases, with 13 bases between. This CDR3 has 14 residues. This CDR3 is CSARGDSLYYEQYF. DNA for the CDR3: TGCAGTGCTAGAGGAGACAGCCTTTACTACGAGCAGTACTTC.

This clonotype occurred many times. The DNA of the CDR3 is TGCAGTGCAGTAGGACAGGGGTCGGACACCGGGGAGCTGTTTTTT. This encodes CSAVGQGSDTGELFF. The chain recombines TRBV20-1 with TRBJ2-2; TRBD1 matches 9 bases. This CDR3 contains 15 residues. Germline CDR1 reads DFQATT; CDR2 reads SNEGSKA (reference sequence). J lost 3 bases, V lost 6 bases, and 8 bases had no gene match.

This chain joins TRBV7-9 and TRBJ2-1; D unclear. The germline V gene has CDR1 SEHNR and CDR2 FQNEAQ (reference sequence). V was shortened by 8 bases and J by 9 bases, with 17 bases between the two germline ends. The CDR3 length is 13 residues. The CDR3 DNA is TGTGCCAGCTCGGGCTCCCCAGACGTTGAGCAGTTCTTC. This gives the protein CASSGSPDVEQFF.

The chain joins TRBV28 to TRBJ2-4; the match to TRBD1 covers 8 bases. The germline gives CDR1 MDHEN, CDR2 SYDVKM. J gave up 13 bases and V 10 bases, and 18 bases lay outside the gene matches. This CDR3 is built from 14 residues. In DNA form, the CDR3 reads TGTGCCACCGGAAACGACAGGGGTGATCCGGGGCAGTACTTC. Protein sequence: CATGNDRGDPGQYF. The variable domain in full, with the rest retrieved from reference TRBV28 and TRBJ2-4, is DVKVTQSSRYLVKRTGEKVFLECVQDMDHENMFWYRQDPGLGLRLIYFSYDVKMKEKGDIPEGYSVSREKKERFSLILESASTNQTSMYLCATGNDRGDPGQYFGAGTRLSVL.

The genes are TRBV4-3 and TRBJ2-7; tentatively, D is TRBD1 (6 bases). The length of the CDR3 is 18 residues. The germline gives CDR1 LGHNA, CDR2 YSLEER. The ends were cut back, 1 base at V and 2 bases at J, with 21 bases in the middle. The DNA for the CDR3 is TGCGCCAGCAGCCAAGGGTTTAGTGGGGCAGGGGCCACCTACGAGCAGTACTTC. Its translation is CASSQGFSGAGATYEQYF.

The V call is TRBV20-1, the J call TRBJ2-7, with TRBD1 identical over 9 bases. Unmatched junction bases numbered 4, after V lost 2 bases and J lost 5 bases. The CDR3 is 13 amino acids. The germline V gene has CDR1 DFQATT and CDR2 SNEGSKA (reference sequence). The CDR3 is CSARWDRDNEQYF. The CDR3 nucleotides are TGCAGTGCTAGATGGGACAGGGACAACGAGCAGTACTTC.

This clonotype was counted a few times. The chain has TRBV29-1 and TRBJ2-1, with D unresolved. From germline, CDR1 is SQVTM and CDR2 ANQGSEA. V was clipped by 4 bases and J by 0 bases, with 10 bases between them. The CDR3 extends over 14 amino acids. Here the CDR3 reads CSVAARSSYNEQFF. In DNA, the CDR3 is TGCAGCGTTGCGGCTAGAAGCTCCTACAATGAGCAGTTCTTC.

V gene TRBV18 combines with J gene TRBJ2-5; D is possibly TRBD1 (7 bases). The CDR3 covers 16 residues. Germline V CDR1 and CDR2: KGHSH, LQKENI. The V end was cut by 9 bases, the J end by 4 bases, with 24 bases between. For the CDR3, the DNA is TGTGCCAGTTCGACCCAGGGGGGCACTAATCCAGAGACCCAGTACTTC. Translating it yields CASSTQGGTNPETQYF.

The sample holds a few counts of this clonotype. The chain recombines TRBV7-2 with TRBJ2-5; a weak D match, TRBD2 (6 bases). CDR1 and CDR2 (germline): SGHTA, FQGNSA. This CDR3 is built from 15 residues. V was clipped by 2 bases and J by 2 bases, with 12 bases between them. CDR3 protein: CASSLWVAVQETQYF. The CDR3 DNA sequence: TGTGCCAGCAGCTTATGGGTAGCGGTACAAGAGACCCAGTACTTC. Using reference TRBV7-2 and TRBJ2-5 for the parts outside the CDR3, the full variable domain is GAGVSQSPSNKVTEKGKDVELRCDPISGHTALYWYRQSLGQGLEFLIYFQGNSAPDKSGLPSDRFSAERTGGSVSTLTIQRTQQEDSAVYLCASSLWVAVQETQYFGPGTRLLVL.

The rearrangement uses TRBV7-2 and TRBJ2-1; TRBD1 might be the D (6 bases). V lost 5 bases and J 7 bases, leaving 21 bases between the germline ends. The CDR3 runs 16 residues. Germline CDR1 and CDR2: SGHTA and FQGNSA. CDR3 region: CASSLRYSVGGNEQFF. The DNA of the CDR3 is TGTGCCAGCAGCCTACGCTATAGCGTAGGGGGAAATGAGCAGTTCTTC.

V and J are TRBV29-1 and TRBJ2-7; the D is unclear. The CDR3 runs to 15 residues. Germline CDR1 SQVTM, CDR2 ANQGSEA. V was pared by 7 bases and J by 2 bases, with 21 bases between. The CDR3 DNA reads TGCAGCGCCATAAACAGCCTGGGCCTAGCCTACGAGCAGTACTTC. Its translation: CSAINSLGLAYEQYF.

This chain links TRBV3-1 with TRBJ1-4, with 7 bases that match TRBD1. Germline V CDR1 and CDR2: LGHDT, YNNKEL (reference sequence). V dropped 3 bases and J dropped 4; count of bases not matched to a gene: 5. This CDR3 is 15 amino acids long. Written as DNA, the CDR3 is TGTGCCAGCAGCCAGTCAGGGGGTTTTAATGAAAAACTGTTTTTT. This codes for CASSQSGGFNEKLFF.

The chain joins TRBV6-1 to TRBJ2-1; D may be TRBD1 (6 bases). The V gene lost 6 bases and the J gene lost 2 bases, with 14 bases spanning the gap. CDR1 and CDR2 from the germline V gene are MNHNS and SASEGT. The CDR3 totals 15 residues. The CDR3 is CASRTQGGPYNEQFF. In nucleotides, the CDR3 is TGTGCCAGCAGAACACAGGGTGGCCCCTACAATGAGCAGTTCTTC.